The clone carrying this T cell receptor (beta chain) was detected a few times. This record belongs to a study of patients and donors after allogeneic stem cell transplantation. TCRdb ran MiXCR on the RT-PCR reads and lists one entry per CDR3 protein. Here the sample spans approximately 61,000 distinct CDR3 sequences, 10% to 15% being singletons. V gave up 3 bases and J gave up 6 bases; unmatched junction bases: 8. The CDR3 is 14 residues long. Germline-derived CDR1 and CDR2 are LGHNA and YNFKEQ. V gene TRBV4-2 combines with J gene TRBJ2-7; 7 nucleotides align to TRBD1. The sequencing input was blood, either unsorted or a sorted T cell fraction (not recorded which). This receptor was identified in a human donor who was either an allogeneic HSCT recipient or a stem cell or donor lymphocyte infusion donor (not recorded which). It is not recorded whose cells these are; they may come from a transplant donor. CDR3 sequence (DNA): TGTGCCAGCAGCCAGGGCACAGGGGATCGCGAGCAGTACTTC. Its protein product is CASSQGTGDREQYF.